The following is a TCR beta chain sequence with its context. Antigen: not known. Extracted from the samples, RNA was reverse transcribed into cDNA to serve as the sequencing template. Clones were sequenced by immunoSEQ multiplex PCR, and TCRdb holds only the in-frame ones, with some missing. The sample yields some 20,000 clones, 60% to 70% seen once. The data were obtained in a study of CD8+ T cells in alopecia areata. Study-wide findings and caveats: There were also resident alphabeta T cells of normal skin sequenced in scalp samples.

Four or five patients' CD4+ populations were sorted into CD25+CD127- cells. Trimming took off 6 bases at V and 2 bases at J, with 17 bases between the two ends. CDR3 size: 16 residues. CDR1 and CDR2 (germline): KGHSH, LQKENI. What was sequenced was CD4+ Tregs sorted from blood. This clonotype was sampled from a human donor with alopecia areata. The chain carries TRBV18 and TRBJ2-1, with unresolved D. Here the CDR3 reads CASSPGRIYAYNEQFF. In nucleotides, the CDR3 is TGTGCCAGCTCTCCCGGACGGATCTACGCCTACAATGAGCAGTTCTTC.